Following are 20 T cell receptor beta chains from one sample sequenced in a study of neurological immune-mediated disorders. Time point: longitudinal time-point 3. TCRdb redid the calling of the 5' RACE reads with MiXCR, one entry per CDR3 protein. Of roughly 42,000 distinct CDR3 sequences listed, approximately 12% are singletons. Specimen: PBMCs. Every receptor here comes from a man between 25 and 39 years old in good health.

Comment on this clonotype: This may stem from a read error, because a much larger clone lies one nucleotide away. The V and J genes are TRBV7-2 and TRBJ2-1; D not certain. CDR3 length equals 14 residues. In germline, CDR1 is SGHTA, CDR2 FQGNSA. The V end lost 1 base, the J end lost 7 bases, and 11 bases lay between the germline ends. CDR3 sequence: CASSLGLSFNEQFF. The CDR3 DNA is TGTGCCAGCAGCTTAGGTCTATCGTTTAATGAGCAGTTCTTC.

This clonotype came up many times. The rearrangement uses TRBV29-1 and TRBJ2-7; 7 bases align to TRBD1. The V and J ends lost 6 bases and 2 bases, in that order; junction bases with no gene match: 4. CDR1 and CDR2 from the germline V gene are SQVTM and ANQGSEA. There are 12 residues in the CDR3. The DNA of the CDR3 is TGCAGCGTCAGACAGGGTGCCTACGAGCAGTACTTC. Its translation is CSVRQGAYEQYF.

There are many counts of this clonotype. The chain joins TRBV5-1 to TRBJ2-3, with D possibly TRBD1 on 5 matching bases. Per the germline V gene, CDR1 is SGHRS and CDR2 is YFSETQ. V was clipped by 0 bases and J by 0 bases, with 11 bases between them. The CDR3 is 16 residues long. CDR3 loop: CASSLAQGSSTDTQYF. In nucleotides, the CDR3 is TGCGCCAGCAGCTTGGCCCAGGGTTCTAGCACAGATACGCAGTATTTT.

At least ten counts were recorded for this clonotype. The chain has TRBV28 and TRBJ1-1, with D hard to call. Germline CDR1 and CDR2: MDHEN and SYDVKM. V lost 7 bases to trimming and J lost 1 base, with 10 bases between them. The CDR3 totals 13 residues. The CDR3 coding sequence is TGTGCCAGCACTACGTTGGGGAACACTGAAGCTTTCTTT. It specifies CASTTLGNTEAFF.

This clonotype came up many times. This sequence joins TRBV12-3 or TRBV12-4 and TRBJ2-7; perhaps TRBD1 as D (5 bases). The V and J ends lost 5 bases and 0 bases respectively, with 11 bases between them. This CDR3 region has 14 residues. The CDR3 DNA follows: TGTGCCAGCAGTACAGGTCGCCCCTCCTACGAGCAGTACTTC. Its translation is CASSTGRPSYEQYF.

This clonotype was recorded at least ten times. The CDR3 DNA is TGTGCCATCAGTGGGACAGGGTTCGCCATCTCTGGGGCCAACGTCCTGACTTTC. It encodes CAISGTGFAISGANVLTF. The chain employs TRBV10-3 and TRBJ2-6; 8 bases align to TRBD1. J lost 0 bases, V lost 4 bases, and 8 bases had no gene match. There are 18 residues in the CDR3. Per the germline V gene, CDR1 is ENHRY and CDR2 is SYGVKD.

The sample holds many counts of this clonotype. This chain joins TRBV20-1 and TRBJ2-3; 10 bases fit TRBD2. This CDR3 has 18 residues. The trim removed 0 bases at V and 2 bases at J, leaving 11 bases unmatched. CDR1 and CDR2 (germline): DFQATT, SNEGSKA (reference sequence). The CDR3 DNA is TGCAGTGCTAGAGAGGGAACTAGCGGGGCATCCTTCACAGATACGCAGTATTTT. Translated, it gives CSAREGTSGASFTDTQYF.

This clonotype was picked up many times. The chain carries TRBV7-2 and TRBJ2-1; 11 bases line up with TRBD2. Germline V lookup: CDR1 SGHTA, CDR2 FQGNSA. This CDR3 spans 15 amino acids. The ends lost 5 bases at V and 6 bases at J; junction bases unmatched: 6. The CDR3: CASSKLAGAVNEQFF. CDR3 bases: TGTGCCAGCAGCAAACTAGCGGGAGCTGTCAATGAGCAGTTCTTC.

This clonotype was seen many times. V and J are TRBV10-3 and TRBJ2-1; maybe TRBD2 (5 bases). The CDR3 runs 14 residues. V shed 1 base and J shed 5 bases, with 9 bases lying between them. Germline values: CDR1 ENHRY, CDR2 SYGVKD. CDR3 DNA sequence: TGTGCCATCAGTGAGTTTGGGAGAGACAATGAGCAGTTCTTC. It yields the protein CAISEFGRDNEQFF.

This clonotype was recorded many times. The chain combines TRBV3-1 with TRBJ2-5; possible D gene TRBD2, 5 bases. Germline CDR1 LGHDT, CDR2 YNNKEL (reference sequence). This CDR3 is built from 16 residues. Between the trimmed V and J ends, which lost 0 bases and 0 bases, there was a span of 11 bases. The CDR3 protein is CASSQEGSEYQETQYF. The CDR3 DNA reads TGTGCCAGCAGCCAAGAAGGGAGCGAGTACCAAGAGACCCAGTACTTC.

This clonotype was seen repeatedly, ten times or more. This chain connects TRBV6-5 to TRBJ2-1, with TRBD2 matching 12 bases. This CDR3 is built from 15 residues. Germline-derived CDR1 and CDR2 are MNHEY and SVGAGI. J was trimmed by 8 bases and V by 6 bases; bases with no gene match: 8. CDR3 residues: CASRSWTSGEHEQFF. Here the CDR3 DNA reads TGTGCCAGCAGGTCCTGGACTAGCGGGGAACATGAGCAGTTCTTC.

This clonotype has a count of ten or more. The chain uses TRBV6-2 or TRBV6-3 and TRBJ2-2; 9 bases map to TRBD1. This CDR3 is 14 amino acids long. Germline V lookup: CDR1 MNHEY, CDR2 SVGEGT. V lost 11 bases and J lost 3; bases outside the gene matches: 7. The CDR3 spells CAARTGVDTGELFF. The CDR3 bases are TGTGCCGCACGGACAGGGGTGGACACCGGGGAGCTGTTTTTT.

This clonotype was seen a handful of times. A clone one base away is much larger, so this may be a read error. The V gene is TRBV28, the J gene TRBJ2-5; the D call may be TRBD1 or TRBD2 (5 bases each). V gave up 7 bases and J gave up 7 bases, with 19 bases separating them. This CDR3 contains 14 residues. Germline CDR1 and CDR2: MDHEN and SYDVKM. The CDR3 protein is CASIFGDPQGTQYF. As DNA, the CDR3 is TGTGCCAGCATTTTCGGGGATCCTCAGGGGACCCAGTACTTC.

The table lists this clonotype with a count of one. This rearrangement joins TRBV10-3 to TRBJ1-1; a weak D match, TRBD1 (5 bases). The germline V and J ends were trimmed by 3 bases and 11 bases, with 10 bases remaining between them. CDR1 and CDR2 from the germline V gene are ENHRY and SYGVKD. The CDR3 runs to 11 residues. CDR3 sequence: CAISEGTKAFF. CDR3 nucleotides: TGTGCCATCAGTGAAGGGACTAAGGCTTTCTTT.

This clonotype came up many times. The rearrangement joins TRBV10-2 to TRBJ1-4; D unresolved. The CDR3 spans 13 residues. V shed 4 bases and J shed 6 bases, with 9 bases lying between them. Germline CDR1 is WSHSY and CDR2 is SAAADI. The CDR3 region has the DNA TGCGCCAGCAGTGCGGGGTATGATGAAAAACTGTTTTTT. It codes for CASSAGYDEKLFF.

This clonotype was observed a few times. This chain connects TRBV12-3 or TRBV12-4 to TRBJ2-2; TRBD2 matches 8 bases. The trim removed 8 bases at V and 2 bases at J, leaving 16 bases unmatched. CDR3 size: 18 residues. CDR3 residues: CASRGGLAAQSNTGELFF. The CDR3 nucleotides are TGTGCCAGCCGGGGGGGGCTAGCGGCGCAGAGCAACACCGGGGAGCTGTTTTTT.

There are a few counts of this clonotype. One junction end does not reproduce the germline sequence, and a read error may be involved. The rearrangement links TRBV7-3 to TRBJ2-5; D gene ambiguous. Per germline, CDR1 SGHTA and CDR2 FQGTGA. This CDR3 spans 13 amino acids. The CDR3 DNA follows: TGTGCCAGCAGTTTGGGGAAAGTAGAGACTCAGTACTTC. Its protein is CASSLGKVETQYF.

A word on this clonotype: This may stem from a read error, because a much larger clone lies one nucleotide away. This rearrangement joins TRBV6-2 or TRBV6-3 to TRBJ2-7; D is uncertain. Germline-derived CDR1 and CDR2 are MNHEY and SVGEGT. CDR3 size: 14 residues. CDR3 sequence: CASSSPNGNYEHYF. The DNA for the CDR3 is TGTGCCAGCAGTTCCCCTAACGGAAACTACGAGCATTACTTC.

On this clonotype: One end of the junction is discordant with germline, which a read error may explain. V usage is TRBV11-3 and J usage is TRBJ2-7, with D unresolved. The CDR3 loop spans 14 amino acids. CDR1 and CDR2 from the germline V gene are SGHNT and YENEEA. CDR3 sequence (DNA): TGTGGCAGCAGCAGGAACCGTGGAACCTACGAGCATTACTTC. Residues: CGSSRNRGTYEHYF.

This clonotype was counted ten times or more. The J gene is TRBJ1-5, the V gene TRBV5-5, with 9 bases matching TRBD1. The CDR3 loop spans 16 amino acids. Germline assignment: CDR1 SGHKS and CDR2 YYEKEE (reference sequence). V lost 3 bases, J lost 5 bases, and 9 bases stayed unmatched. The CDR3 DNA follows: TGTGCCAGCAGCTCGCAGGGACAGGGACGGGATCAGCCCCAGCATTTT. Residues: CASSSQGQGRDQPQHF. The variable domain in full, with the rest retrieved from reference TRBV5-5 and TRBJ1-5, is DAGVTQSPTHLIKTRGQQVTLRCSPISGHKSVSWYQQVLGQGPQFIFQYYEKEERGRGNFPDRFSARQFPNYSSELNVNALLLGDSALYLCASSSQGQGRDQPQHFGDGTRLSIL.